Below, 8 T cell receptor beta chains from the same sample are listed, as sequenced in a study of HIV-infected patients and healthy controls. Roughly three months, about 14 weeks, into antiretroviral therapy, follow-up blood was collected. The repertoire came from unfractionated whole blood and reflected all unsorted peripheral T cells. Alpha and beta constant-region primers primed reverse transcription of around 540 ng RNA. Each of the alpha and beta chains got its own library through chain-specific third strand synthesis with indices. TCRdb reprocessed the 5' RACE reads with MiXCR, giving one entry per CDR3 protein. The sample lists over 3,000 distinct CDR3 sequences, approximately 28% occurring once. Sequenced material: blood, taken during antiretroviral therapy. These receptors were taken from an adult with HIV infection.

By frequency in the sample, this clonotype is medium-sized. CDR3 coding DNA: TGTGCCAGCAGCGCAGGGCTTGCAACTAATGAAAAACTGTTTTTT. It translates to CASSAGLATNEKLFF. V and J are TRBV7-2 and TRBJ1-4; D is perhaps TRBD1 (5 bases). The V gene's germline CDR1 is SGHTA and CDR2 FQGNSA. The CDR3 extends over 15 amino acids. Trimming stripped 5 bases from V and 0 bases from J, with 10 bases between.

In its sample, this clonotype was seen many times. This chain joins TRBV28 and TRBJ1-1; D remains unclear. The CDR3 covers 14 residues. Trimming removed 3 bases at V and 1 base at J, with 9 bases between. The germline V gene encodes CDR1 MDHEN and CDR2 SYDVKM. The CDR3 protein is CASSFGLQNTEAFF. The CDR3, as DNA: TGTGCCAGCAGTTTCGGCTTGCAGAACACTGAAGCTTTCTTT. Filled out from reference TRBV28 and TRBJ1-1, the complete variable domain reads DVKVTQSSRYLVKRTGEKVFLECVQDMDHENMFWYRQDPGLGLRLIYFSYDVKMKEKGDIPEGYSVSREKKERFSLILESASTNQTSMYLCASSFGLQNTEAFFGQGTRLTVV.

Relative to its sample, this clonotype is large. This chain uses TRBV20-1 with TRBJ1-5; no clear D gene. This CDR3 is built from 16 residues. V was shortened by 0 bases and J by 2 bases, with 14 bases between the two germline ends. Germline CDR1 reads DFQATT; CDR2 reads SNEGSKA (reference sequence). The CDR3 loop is CSARDLRFQGNQPQHF. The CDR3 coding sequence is TGCAGTGCTAGAGATCTAAGGTTTCAGGGCAATCAGCCCCAGCATTTT.

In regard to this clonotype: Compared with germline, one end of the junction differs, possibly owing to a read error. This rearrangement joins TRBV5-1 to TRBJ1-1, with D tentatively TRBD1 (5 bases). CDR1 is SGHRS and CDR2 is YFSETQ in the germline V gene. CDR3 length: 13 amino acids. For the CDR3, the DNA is TGCGCCAGTAGCTTAACGGGGGGAGCTGGAGCTTTCTTT. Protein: CASSLTGGAGAFF. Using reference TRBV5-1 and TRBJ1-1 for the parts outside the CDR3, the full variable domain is KAGVTQTPRYLIKTRGQQVTLSCSPISGHRSVSWYQQTPGQGLQFLFEYFSETQRNKGNFPGRFSGRQFSNSRSEMNVSTLELGDSALYLCASSLTGGAGAFFGQGTRLTVV.

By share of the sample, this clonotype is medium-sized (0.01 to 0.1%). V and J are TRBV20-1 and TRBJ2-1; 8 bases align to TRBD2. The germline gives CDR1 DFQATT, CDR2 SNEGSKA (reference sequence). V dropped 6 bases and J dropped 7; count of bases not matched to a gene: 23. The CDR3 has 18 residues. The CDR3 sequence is CSAPSASRLGGALNEQFF. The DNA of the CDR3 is TGCAGTGCGCCGAGTGCGAGTCGCCTCGGGGGGGCACTTAATGAGCAGTTCTTC.

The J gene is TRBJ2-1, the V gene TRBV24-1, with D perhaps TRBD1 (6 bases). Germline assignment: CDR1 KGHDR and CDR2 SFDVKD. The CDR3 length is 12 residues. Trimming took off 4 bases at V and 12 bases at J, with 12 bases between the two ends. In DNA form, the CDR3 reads TGTGCCACCAGTGAACAACGAGGGGGGCAGTTCTTC. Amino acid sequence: CATSEQRGGQFF.

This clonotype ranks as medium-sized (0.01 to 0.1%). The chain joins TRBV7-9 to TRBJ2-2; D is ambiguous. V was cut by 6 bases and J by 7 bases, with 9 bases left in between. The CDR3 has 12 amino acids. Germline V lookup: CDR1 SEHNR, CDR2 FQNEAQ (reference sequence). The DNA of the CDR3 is TGTGCCAGCAGGGCCGGACGCGGGGAGCTGTTTTTT. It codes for CASRAGRGELFF.

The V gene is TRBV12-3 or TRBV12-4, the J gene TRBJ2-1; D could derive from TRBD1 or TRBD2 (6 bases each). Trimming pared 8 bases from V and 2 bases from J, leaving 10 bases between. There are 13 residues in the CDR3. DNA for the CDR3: TGTGCCAGCGAAGGGGGGCCCTACAATGAGCAGTTCTTC. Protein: CASEGGPYNEQFF.